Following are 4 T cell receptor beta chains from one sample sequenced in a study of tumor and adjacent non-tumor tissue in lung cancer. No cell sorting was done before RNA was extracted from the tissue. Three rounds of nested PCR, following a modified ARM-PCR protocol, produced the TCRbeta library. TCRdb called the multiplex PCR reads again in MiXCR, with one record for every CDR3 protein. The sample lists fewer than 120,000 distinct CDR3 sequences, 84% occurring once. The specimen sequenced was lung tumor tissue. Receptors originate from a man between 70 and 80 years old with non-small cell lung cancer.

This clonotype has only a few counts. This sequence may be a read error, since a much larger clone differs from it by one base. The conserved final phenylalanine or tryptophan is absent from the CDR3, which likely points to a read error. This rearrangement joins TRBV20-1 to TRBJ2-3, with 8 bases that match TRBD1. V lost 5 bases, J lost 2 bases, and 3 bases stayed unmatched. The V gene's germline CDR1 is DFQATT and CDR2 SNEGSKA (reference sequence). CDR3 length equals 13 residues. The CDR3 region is CSARDRYTDTQYY. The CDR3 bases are TGCAGTGCTCGGGACAGGTACACAGATACGCAGTATTAT.

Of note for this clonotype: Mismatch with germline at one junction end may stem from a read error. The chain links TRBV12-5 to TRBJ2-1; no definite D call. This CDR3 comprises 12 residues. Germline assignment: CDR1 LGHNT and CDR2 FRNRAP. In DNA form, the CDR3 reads TGTGCTAGTGGTGTCATTAGCAGTGAGCAGTCCTTC. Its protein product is CASGVISSEQSF.

The CDR3 loop is CASCGIWNSNQPQHF. CDR3 DNA sequence: TGTGCCAGCTGCGGGATATGGAATAGTAATCAGCCCCAGCATTTT. The J gene is TRBJ1-5, the V gene TRBV7-8, with D uncertain. The V and J ends lost 8 bases and 4 bases respectively, with 18 bases between them. Germline V gene lookup returns CDR1 SGHVS and CDR2 FQNEAQ. The length of the CDR3 is 15 residues.

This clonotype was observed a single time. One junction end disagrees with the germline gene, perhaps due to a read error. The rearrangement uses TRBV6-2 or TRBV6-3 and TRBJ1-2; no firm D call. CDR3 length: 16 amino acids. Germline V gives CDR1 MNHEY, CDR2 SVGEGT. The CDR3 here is CGSSYGHSFLNYGYTF. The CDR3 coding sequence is TGTGGCAGCAGTTACGGTCACAGTTTCTTGAACTATGGTTACACCTTC.